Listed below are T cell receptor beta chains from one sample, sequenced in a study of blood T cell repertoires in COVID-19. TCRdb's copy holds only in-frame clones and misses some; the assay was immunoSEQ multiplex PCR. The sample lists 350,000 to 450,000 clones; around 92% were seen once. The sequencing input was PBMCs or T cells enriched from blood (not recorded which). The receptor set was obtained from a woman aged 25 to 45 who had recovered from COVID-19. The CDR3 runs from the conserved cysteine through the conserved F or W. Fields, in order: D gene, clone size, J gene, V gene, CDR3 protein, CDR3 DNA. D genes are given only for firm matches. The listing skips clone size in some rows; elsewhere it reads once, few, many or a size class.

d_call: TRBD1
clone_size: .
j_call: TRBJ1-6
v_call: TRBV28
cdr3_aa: CASSSILRDRESNSPLHF
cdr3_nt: TGTGCCAGCAGTTCCATCCTTAGGGACAGGGAGTCAAATTCACCCCTCCACTTT

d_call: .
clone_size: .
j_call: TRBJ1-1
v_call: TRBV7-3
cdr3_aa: CASSSGSTEAFF
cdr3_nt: TGTGCCAGCAGCTCAGGGTCCACTGAAGCTTTCTTT

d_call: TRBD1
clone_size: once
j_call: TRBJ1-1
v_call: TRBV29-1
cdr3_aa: CSVRTNRGTEAFF
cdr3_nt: TGCAGCGTCCGTACGAACAGGGGCACTGAAGCTTTCTTT

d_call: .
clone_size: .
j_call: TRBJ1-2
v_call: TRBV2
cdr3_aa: CASSVNMNYGYTF
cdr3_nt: TGTGCCAGCAGTGTAAACATGAACTATGGCTACACCTTC

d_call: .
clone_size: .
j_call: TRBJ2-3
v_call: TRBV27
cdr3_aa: CASRRGAGTDTQYF
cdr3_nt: TGTGCCAGCAGACGGGGGGCAGGCACAGATACGCAGTATTTT

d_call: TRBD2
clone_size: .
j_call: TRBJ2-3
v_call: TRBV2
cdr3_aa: CASLRELGADTQYF
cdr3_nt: TGTGCCAGCTTGCGGGAGTTGGGAGCAGATACGCAGTATTTT

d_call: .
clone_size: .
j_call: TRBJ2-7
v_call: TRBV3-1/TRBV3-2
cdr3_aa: CASSEDGEQYF
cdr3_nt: TGTGCCAGCAGCGAAGACGGGGAGCAGTACTTC

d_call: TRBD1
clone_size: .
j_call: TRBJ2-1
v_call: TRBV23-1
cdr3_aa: CASSQSPLIGGFSGCYNEQFF
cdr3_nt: TGCGCCAGCAGTCAATCACCCCTAATAGGGGGCTTTAGTGGTTGCTACAATGAGCAGTTCTTC

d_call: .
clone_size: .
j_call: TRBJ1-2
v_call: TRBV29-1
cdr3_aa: CSVEGRRAAYGYTF
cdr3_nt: TGCAGCGTTGAAGGCCGCCGTGCGGCCTATGGCTACACCTTC

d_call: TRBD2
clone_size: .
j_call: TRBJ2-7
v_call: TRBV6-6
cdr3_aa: CASSRSPSLLAGGAYEQYF
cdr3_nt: TGTGCCAGCAGTCGCTCCCCAAGTCTACTAGCGGGGGGGGCCTACGAGCAGTACTTC

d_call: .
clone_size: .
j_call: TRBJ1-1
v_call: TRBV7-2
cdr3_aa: CASSSRNGQLNTEAFF
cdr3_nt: TGTGCCAGCAGCTCCAGAAACGGACAGCTGAACACTGAAGCTTTCTTT

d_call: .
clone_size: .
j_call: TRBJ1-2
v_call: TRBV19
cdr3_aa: CASSLGDGYGYTF
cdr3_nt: TGTGCCAGTAGCCTGGGAGATGGCTATGGCTACACCTTC

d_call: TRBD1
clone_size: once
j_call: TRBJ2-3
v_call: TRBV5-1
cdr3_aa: CASSSRTGNTDTQYF
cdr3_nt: TGCGCCAGCAGCTCGCGGACAGGAAACACAGATACGCAGTATTTT

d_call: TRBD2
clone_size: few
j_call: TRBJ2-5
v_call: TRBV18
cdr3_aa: CASSPPRASGDQETQYF
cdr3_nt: TGTGCCAGCTCACCACCGAGAGCTAGCGGGGACCAAGAGACCCAGTACTTC

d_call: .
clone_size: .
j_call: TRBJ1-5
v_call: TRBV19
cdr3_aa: CASILGHRLGNQPQHF
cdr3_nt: TGTGCCAGTATCTTGGGACACCGGCTCGGCAATCAGCCCCAGCATTTT

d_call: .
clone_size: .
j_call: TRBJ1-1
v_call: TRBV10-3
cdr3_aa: CAISESYRMMNTEAFF
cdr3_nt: TGTGCCATCAGTGAGTCCTACAGGATGATGAACACTGAAGCTTTCTTT

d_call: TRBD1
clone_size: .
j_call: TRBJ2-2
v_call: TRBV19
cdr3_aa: CASSVPTGALNTGELFF
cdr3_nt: TGTGCCAGTAGCGTCCCGACAGGGGCCTTGAACACCGGGGAGCTGTTTTTT

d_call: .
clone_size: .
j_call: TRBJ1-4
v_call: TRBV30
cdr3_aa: CAWRAGRETNEKLFF
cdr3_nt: TGTGCCTGGAGAGCAGGGCGGGAAACTAATGAAAAACTGTTTTTT

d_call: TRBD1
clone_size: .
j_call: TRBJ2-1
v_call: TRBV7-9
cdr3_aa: CASSALPTGGDNDEQFF
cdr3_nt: TGTGCCAGCAGCGCCCTACCGACAGGGGGCGATAACGATGAGCAGTTCTTC

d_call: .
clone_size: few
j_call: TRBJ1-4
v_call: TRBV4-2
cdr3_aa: CASSQERTANEKLFF
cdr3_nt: TGTGCCAGCAGCCAAGAGAGGACAGCTAATGAAAAACTGTTTTTT

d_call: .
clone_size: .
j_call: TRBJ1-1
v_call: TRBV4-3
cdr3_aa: CASSQGRGYEAFF
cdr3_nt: TGCGCCAGCAGCCAAGGGCGCGGGTACGAAGCTTTCTTT

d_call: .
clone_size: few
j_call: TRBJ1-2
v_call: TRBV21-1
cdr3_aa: CASSKSGVTSANYGYTF
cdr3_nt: TGTGCCAGCAGCAAATCGGGAGTGACAAGTGCTAACTATGGCTACACCTTC

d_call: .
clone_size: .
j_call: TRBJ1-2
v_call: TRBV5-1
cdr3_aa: CASSFQTGGSDGYTF
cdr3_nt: TGCGCCAGCAGCTTTCAGACGGGGGGAAGTGATGGCTACACCTTC

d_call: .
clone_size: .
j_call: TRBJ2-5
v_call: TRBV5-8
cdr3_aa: CASSLDWGGVETQYF
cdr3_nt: TGTGCCAGCAGCTTGGATTGGGGGGGCGTCGAGACCCAGTACTTC

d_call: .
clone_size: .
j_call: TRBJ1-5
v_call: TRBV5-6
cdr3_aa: CASSFRGGQGNQPQHF
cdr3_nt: TGTGCCAGCAGTTTTCGCGGGGGGCAGGGCAATCAGCCCCAGCATTTT

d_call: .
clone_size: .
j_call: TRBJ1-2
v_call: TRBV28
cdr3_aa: CASSLGGYGYTF
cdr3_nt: TGTGCCAGCAGTTTGGGGGGCTATGGCTACACCTTC

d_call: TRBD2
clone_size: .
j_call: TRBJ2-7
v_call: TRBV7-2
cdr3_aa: CASSLGVLARGDYEQYF
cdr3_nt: TGTGCCAGCAGCTTAGGGGTACTAGCGCGGGGGGACTACGAGCAGTACTTC

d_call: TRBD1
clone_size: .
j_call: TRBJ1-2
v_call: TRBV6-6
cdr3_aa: CASSRTLTGGINYGYTF
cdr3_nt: TGTGCCAGCAGCCGAACGCTGACAGGGGGGATAAACTATGGCTACACCTTC

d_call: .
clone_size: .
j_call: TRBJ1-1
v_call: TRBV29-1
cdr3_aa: CSVDPKFRAGAFF
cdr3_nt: TGCAGCGTTGACCCCAAGTTTAGAGCGGGGGCTTTCTTT

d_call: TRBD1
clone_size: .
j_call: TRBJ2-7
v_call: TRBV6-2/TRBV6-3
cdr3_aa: CASSYIGTGVWEQYF
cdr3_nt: TGTGCCAGCAGTTATATAGGGACAGGGGTATGGGAGCAGTACTTC

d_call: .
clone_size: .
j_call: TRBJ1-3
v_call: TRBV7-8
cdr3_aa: CASSSLGIGGNTIYF
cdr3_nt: TGTGCCAGCAGCTCCCTGGGCATCGGTGGAAACACCATATATTTT

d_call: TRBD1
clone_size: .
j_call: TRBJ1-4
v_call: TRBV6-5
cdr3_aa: CASSRDRESKKLFF
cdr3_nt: TGTGCCAGCAGTCGGGACAGGGAGTCGAAAAAACTGTTTTTT

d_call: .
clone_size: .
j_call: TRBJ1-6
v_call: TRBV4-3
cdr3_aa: CASSQGRGINSPLHF
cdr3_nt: TGCGCCAGCAGCCAAGGCCGAGGGATAAATTCACCCCTCCACTTT

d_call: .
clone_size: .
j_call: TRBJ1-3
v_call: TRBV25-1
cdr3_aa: CASSELGTGQFSGNTIYF
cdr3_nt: TGTGCCAGCAGTGAATTGGGAACAGGGCAATTCTCTGGAAACACCATATATTTT

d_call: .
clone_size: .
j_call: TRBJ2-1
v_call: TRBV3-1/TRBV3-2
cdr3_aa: CASSQTAIYNEQFF
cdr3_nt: TGTGCCAGCAGCCAAACAGCTATCTACAATGAGCAGTTCTTC

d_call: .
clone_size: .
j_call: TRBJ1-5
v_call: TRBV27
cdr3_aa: CASSHKRGSQHF
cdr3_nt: TGTGCCAGCAGCCATAAAAGGGGGTCCCAGCATTTT

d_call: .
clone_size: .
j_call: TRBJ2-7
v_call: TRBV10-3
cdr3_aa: CAIKDARGSYEQYF
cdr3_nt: TGTGCCATCAAAGACGCCAGGGGATCCTACGAGCAGTACTTC

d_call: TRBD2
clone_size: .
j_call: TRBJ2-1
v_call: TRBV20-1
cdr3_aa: CSASPGLASYNEQFF
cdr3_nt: TGCAGTGCTAGTCCGGGACTAGCCTCCTACAATGAGCAGTTCTTC

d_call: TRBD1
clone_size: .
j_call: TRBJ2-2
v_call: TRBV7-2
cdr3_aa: CASSFQGATGELFF
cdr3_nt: TGTGCCAGCAGCTTCCAGGGGGCGACCGGGGAGCTGTTTTTT

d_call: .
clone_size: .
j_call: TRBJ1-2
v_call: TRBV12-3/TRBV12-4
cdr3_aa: CASSRRNVYGYTF
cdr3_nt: TGTGCCAGCAGTCGCAGGAATGTCTATGGCTACACCTTC

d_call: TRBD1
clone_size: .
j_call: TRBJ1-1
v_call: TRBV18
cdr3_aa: CASSPQMVGQGTEAFF
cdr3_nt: TGTGCCAGCTCACCCCAGATGGTTGGACAGGGCACTGAAGCTTTCTTT

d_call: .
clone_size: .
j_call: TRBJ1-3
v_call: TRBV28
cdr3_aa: CASSLGGAGNTIYF
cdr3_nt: TGTGCCAGCAGTTTGGGGGGGGCCGGAAACACCATATATTTT

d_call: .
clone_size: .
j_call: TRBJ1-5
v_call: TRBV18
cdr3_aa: CASQQGRNQPQHF
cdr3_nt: TGTGCCAGCCAGCAGGGGCGGAATCAGCCCCAGCATTTT

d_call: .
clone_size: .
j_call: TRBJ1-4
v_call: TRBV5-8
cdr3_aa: CASSLSRVLRLFF
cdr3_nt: TGTGCCAGCAGCTTGTCCCGGGTCCTAAGACTGTTTTTT

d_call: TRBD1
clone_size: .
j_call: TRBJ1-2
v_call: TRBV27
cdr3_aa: CASSLWQGAGYTF
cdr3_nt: TGTGCCAGCAGTTTATGGCAGGGGGCTGGCTACACCTTC

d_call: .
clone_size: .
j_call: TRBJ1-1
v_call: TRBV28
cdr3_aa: CASSLPGLGGTEAFF
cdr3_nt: TGTGCCAGCAGTTTACCGGGTCTAGGGGGCACTGAAGCTTTCTTT

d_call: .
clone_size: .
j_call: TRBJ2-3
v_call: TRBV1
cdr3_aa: CTSSGTGADTQYF
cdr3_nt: TGCACCAGCAGCGGGACAGGGGCAGATACGCAGTATTTT

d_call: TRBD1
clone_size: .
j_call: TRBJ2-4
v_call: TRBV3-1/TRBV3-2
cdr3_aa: CASSQVSQGAVKNIQYF
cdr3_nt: TGTGCCAGCAGCCAAGTTTCGCAGGGGGCGGTCAAAAACATTCAGTACTTC

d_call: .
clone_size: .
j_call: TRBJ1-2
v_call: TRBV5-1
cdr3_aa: CASSLAAELGGYTF
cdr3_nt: TGCGCCAGCAGCTTGGCCGCGGAATTAGGCGGCTACACCTTC

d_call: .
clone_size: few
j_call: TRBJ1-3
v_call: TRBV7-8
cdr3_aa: CASSLVQIGNTIYF
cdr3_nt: TGTGCCAGCAGCTTAGTCCAGATTGGAAACACCATATATTTT

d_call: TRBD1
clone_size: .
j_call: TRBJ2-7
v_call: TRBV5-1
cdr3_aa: CASYRTKGQEFYEQYF
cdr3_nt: TGCGCCAGCTACCGGACTAAGGGACAGGAGTTCTACGAGCAGTACTTC

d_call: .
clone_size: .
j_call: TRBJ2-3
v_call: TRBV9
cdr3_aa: CASSVDPLAGTQYF
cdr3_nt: TGTGCCAGCAGCGTAGACCCCCTTGCGGGTACGCAGTATTTT

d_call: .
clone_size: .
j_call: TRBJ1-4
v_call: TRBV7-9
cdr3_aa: CASSRQATNEKLFF
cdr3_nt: TGTGCCAGCAGCCGACAGGCAACTAATGAAAAACTGTTTTTT